The clone carrying this TCR beta chain was seen ten or more times. Its antigen is currently unknown. The sample comes from a study of T cells in Graves' hyperthyroidism and ophthalmopathy. In the study overall: Staff took peripheral blood when the initial diagnosis was made, before any treatment began. Study-wide findings and caveats: Blood also showed most of the thyroid clonotypes that were expanded above 0.001.

Exclusion criteria comprised uncontrolled infection, other autoimmune disease, pregnancy or lactation. TCR beta CDR3 regions were amplified from RNA transcripts. HTBI primers were the set used in a first-round RT-PCR of the TCR CDR3. Via MiXCR, TCRdb re-called the multiplex PCR reads, giving one row per CDR3 protein. The sample consists of 250,000 to 300,000 distinct CDR3 sequences, just over 14% of them appearing once. The sequenced sample consisted of blood. The sequence derives from a woman between 40 and 50 years old with Graves' hyperthyroidism that later progressed to Graves' ophthalmopathy.

The CDR3 sequence: CASRASGSVTDTQYF. The CDR3 coding sequence is TGCGCCAGCAGGGCTAGCGGGAGTGTCACAGATACGCAGTATTTT. The rearrangement links TRBV5-1 to TRBJ2-3; 10 nucleotides match TRBD2. V was clipped by 5 bases and J by 2 bases; unmatched bases: 5. This CDR3 is built from 15 residues. Germline V gives CDR1 SGHRS, CDR2 YFSETQ.